A single sample gave rise to the 15 T cell receptor beta chains below, sequenced in a study of T cells in Graves' hyperthyroidism and ophthalmopathy. RNA transcripts provided the source from which TCR beta CDR3 regions were amplified. HTBI primers were employed in a first-round RT-PCR of the TCR CDR3. TCRdb independently ran MiXCR on the multiplex PCR reads; one entry per CDR3 protein. The repertoire holds 330,000 or so distinct CDR3 sequences, with roughly 18% as singletons. Sequenced input: blood. These TCRs come from a man in his forties or fifties with Graves' ophthalmopathy.

The V gene is TRBV12-3 or TRBV12-4, the J gene TRBJ2-3; 7 nucleotides match TRBD1. The CDR3 runs 13 residues. J lost 7 bases, V lost 6 bases, and 7 bases had no gene match. CDR3 DNA sequence: TGTGCCAGCAGCCGCCGACAGGGACATACGCAGTATTTT. Encoded protein: CASSRRQGHTQYF.

This clonotype has more than one count but fewer than ten. The chain carries TRBV5-1 and TRBJ2-5; 9 nucleotides align to TRBD1. V lost 5 bases, J lost 5 bases, and 7 bases stayed unmatched. Germline V CDR1 and CDR2: SGHRS, YFSETQ. CDR3 length equals 14 residues. CDR3: CASRRDRDGETQYF. The CDR3 DNA reads TGCGCCAGCAGAAGGGACAGGGATGGGGAGACCCAGTACTTC.

In its sample, this clonotype was seen many times. The V call is TRBV3-1, the J call TRBJ2-5; TRBD2 is a possible D gene (5 bases). CDR3 length equals 11 residues. Trimming stripped 3 bases from V and 14 bases from J, with 13 bases between. Germline V gene data show CDR1 as LGHDT and CDR2 as YNNKEL (reference sequence). The CDR3 DNA reads TGTGCCAGCAGCCATACCGGGGAGAACTACTTC. Amino acids: CASSHTGENYF.

Ten or more counts support this clonotype. The chain is built from TRBV15 and TRBJ2-1; D possibly corresponds to TRBD2 (6 bases). Trimming took 7 bases from V and 8 from J, leaving 18 bases between them. Germline V gene sequence: CDR1 LNHNV, CDR2 YYDKDF (reference sequence). The CDR3 is 14 residues long. CDR3 DNA: TGTGCCACCACGGGAGCAGGGAAGGACTATGAGCAGTTCTTC. Its translation is CATTGAGKDYEQFF.

Ten or more counts support this clonotype. V and J are TRBV12-3 or TRBV12-4 and TRBJ2-3, with 7 bases matching TRBD2. V lost 5 bases and J lost 5; bases outside the gene matches: 7. The CDR3 loop spans 14 amino acids. The CDR3 DNA sequence: TGTGCCAGCAGTCCCGAGGTAGCGGGAGATACGCAGTATTTT. Translated: CASSPEVAGDTQYF.

This clonotype was picked up a small number of times. This chain uses TRBV5-4 with TRBJ2-6; D remains ambiguous. CDR3 size: 15 residues. The germline V gene has CDR1 SGHNT and CDR2 YYREEE (reference sequence). The V gene lost 4 bases and the J gene lost 1 base, with 9 bases spanning the gap. For the CDR3, the DNA is TGTGCCAGCAGCCTGATAGAGTCTGGGGCCAACGTCCTGACTTTC. It translates to CASSLIESGANVLTF.

This clonotype was picked up a small number of times. The rearrangement links TRBV5-6 to TRBJ2-7; no definite D call. Per germline, CDR1 SGHDT and CDR2 YYEEEE. The CDR3 spans 14 residues. V was cut by 4 bases and J by 7 bases, with 18 bases left in between. CDR3 DNA sequence: TGTGCCAGCAGCGCGGAAAGTTTCTCTCGGGAGCAGTACTTC. This codes for CASSAESFSREQYF.

In this sample, this clonotype turned up a few times. The chain carries TRBV5-1 and TRBJ2-3; the D gene is possibly TRBD2 (6 bases). Germline CDR1 reads SGHRS; CDR2 reads YFSETQ. Trimming took off 6 bases at V and 0 bases at J, with 14 bases between the two ends. CDR3 length: 15 amino acids. This chain's CDR3 is CASTRGGASTDTQYF. The CDR3 bases are TGCGCCAGCACCCGCGGAGGGGCCAGCACAGATACGCAGTATTTT.

This clonotype appeared a few times. The chain joins TRBV27 to TRBJ2-1, with 10 bases fitting TRBD2. The CDR3 sequence is 15 residues long. In germline, CDR1 is MNHEY, CDR2 SMNVEV (reference sequence). After removal of 6 bases from V and 9 bases from J, the junction contained 11 bases not matched to a gene. Written as DNA, the CDR3 is TGTGCCAGCAGCGCCCAGGTACTAGCGGGATCTGAGCAGTTCTTC. Its protein product is CASSAQVLAGSEQFF.

The rearrangement uses TRBV27 and TRBJ2-5; D could derive from TRBD1 or TRBD2 (5 bases each). CDR1 MNHEY and CDR2 SMNVEV come from the germline V gene (reference sequence). V lost 7 bases and J lost 2, with 11 bases in between. The CDR3 has 13 amino acids. The CDR3 protein is CASTTGRQETQYF. DNA for the CDR3: TGTGCCAGCACAACGGGACGGCAAGAGACCCAGTACTTC.

This clonotype appeared a few times. This chain uses TRBV20-1 with TRBJ2-6; tentative D call: TRBD1 (7 bases). This CDR3 region has 17 residues. Germline V gives CDR1 DFQATT, CDR2 SNEGSKA (reference sequence). Trimming left V 0 bases short and J 4 bases short, with 16 bases between. The CDR3 sequence: CSARETGRTSGANVLTF. CDR3 in DNA: TGCAGTGCTAGAGAGACAGGGAGGACTTCGGGGGCCAACGTCCTGACTTTC.

This clonotype was observed many times. The chain links TRBV28 to TRBJ1-2, with D possibly TRBD1 on 5 matching bases. The CDR3 loop spans 17 amino acids. Trimming stripped 5 bases from V and 4 bases from J, with 23 bases between. CDR1 is MDHEN, CDR2 SYDVKM, per germline. CDR3 residues: CASSLAVGGGFLYGYTF. CDR3 DNA sequence: TGTGCCAGCAGTCTGGCGGTGGGGGGAGGTTTCCTCTATGGCTACACCTTC.

The table lists this clonotype with a count of one. This rearrangement joins TRBV6-1 to TRBJ2-5; D remains unclear. The germline CDR1 and CDR2 sequences are MNHNS and SASEGT. The V gene lost 8 bases and the J gene lost 2 bases, with 9 bases spanning the gap. CDR3 size: 12 residues. This CDR3 reads CASRFGQETQYF. CDR3 bases: TGTGCCAGCCGGTTTGGACAAGAGACCCAGTACTTC.

This clonotype was detected only a few times. V gene TRBV9 combines with J gene TRBJ2-4; TRBD2 matches at 7 bases. V lost 0 bases and J lost 2; bases outside the gene matches: 5. Germline assignment: CDR1 SGDLS and CDR2 YYNGEE. The CDR3 length is 16 residues. The CDR3 sequence: CASSVGQRGSKNIQYF. The CDR3 DNA reads TGTGCCAGCAGCGTAGGGCAGCGGGGTTCCAAAAACATTCAGTACTTC.

This clonotype has ten or more counts. The chain carries TRBV3-1 and TRBJ2-1; 10 bases are shared with TRBD2. This CDR3 has 15 amino acids. The germline V gene has CDR1 LGHDT and CDR2 YNNKEL (reference sequence). The V gene end was trimmed by 4 bases and the J gene end by 5 bases; junction bases not matched to a gene: 5. The DNA of the CDR3 is TGTGCCAGCAGCCCCCGGACTAGCGGTAACAATGAGCAGTTCTTC. Amino acids: CASSPRTSGNNEQFF.